These 5 T cell receptor beta chains share one sample of origin, sequenced in a study of OX40 agonist ivuxolimab in advanced cancers. Here immunoSEQ multiplex PCR was the method, and the copy in TCRdb shows in-frame clones only, minus some. The table shows roughly 86,000 clones, with roughly 90% occurring only once. Specimen: CD4+ or CD8+ T cells sorted from blood, collected in a trial of the OX40 agonist ivuxolimab. Every receptor here comes from an adult with an advanced solid tumor such as melanoma, head and neck, liver or kidney cancer.

The rearrangement links TRBV18 to TRBJ2-6; TRBD1 is a possible D gene (6 bases). Germline V gene lookup returns CDR1 KGHSH and CDR2 LQKENI. The CDR3 contains 18 residues. The V end was cut by 4 bases, the J end by 0 bases, with 16 bases between. The CDR3 reads CASSQRDIQGSGANVLTF. CDR3 DNA: TGTGCCAGCTCACAACGGGACATCCAGGGCTCTGGGGCCAACGTCCTGACTTTC.

The chain links TRBV6-5 to TRBJ1-4; no clear D. The V end lost 0 bases, the J end lost 5 bases, and 7 bases lay between the germline ends. Germline CDR1 and CDR2: MNHEY and SVGAGI. The CDR3 has 14 amino acids. The CDR3 coding sequence is TGTGCCAGCAGTTACTCAGGGAAGAATGAAAAACTGTTTTTT. Translation gives CASSYSGKNEKLFF.

The chain uses TRBV7-2 and TRBJ2-7; D gene unclear. The CDR3 runs to 12 residues. Germline CDR1 SGHTA, CDR2 FQGNSA. Trimming pared 8 bases from V and 6 bases from J, leaving 14 bases between. The CDR3 loop reads CASRPSSAEQYF. The CDR3 DNA reads as TGTGCCAGCCGCCCATCGAGCGCCGAGCAGTACTTC.

The gene calls are TRBV5-5 and TRBJ2-5; TRBD1 matches 9 bases. The J call may be in error: the DNA end matches TRBJ2-7 better. CDR1 SGHKS and CDR2 YYEKEE come from the germline V gene (reference sequence). This CDR3 has 15 amino acids. In nucleotides, the CDR3 is TGTGCCAGCAGCTTGGGGACAGGGGTAATCTACGAGCAGTACTTC. The encoded protein is CASSLGTGVIYEQYF.

The CDR3 protein is CASSPGQGGTEAFF. The CDR3 coding sequence is TGTGCCAGCAGTCCCGGACAGGGTGGGACTGAAGCTTTCTTT. The gene calls are TRBV7-9 and TRBJ1-1; 8 bases are shared with TRBD1. CDR1 and CDR2 (germline): SEHNR, FQNEAQ (reference sequence). The V and J ends lost 6 bases and 5 bases, in that order; junction bases with no gene match: 8. The CDR3 length is 14 residues.